This T cell receptor (beta chain) was recovered during a study of blood T cell repertoires in COVID-19. For the study at large: COVID-19 samples collected from the United States, Italy and Spain covered acute and convalescent phases. In each case, the material was cDNA or gDNA derived from T cells, B-cell-depleted T cells, or PBMCs.

This CDR3 is built from 14 residues. Trimming cost V 2 bases and J 7 bases; bases outside gene matches: 7. The germline V gene has CDR1 MNHEY and CDR2 SVGAGI. Assay used: immunoSEQ multiplex PCR; TCRdb lists only in-frame clones, some missing. Of about 180,000 clones in the sample, approximately 80% were seen once. The rearrangement uses TRBV6-5 and TRBJ1-2, with 7 bases that match TRBD1. Sequenced: peripheral blood. This receptor was obtained from a human donor in a cohort sampled during active COVID-19. The CDR3, as DNA: TGTGCCAGCAGTTACCTCGACAGGGCGAGTGGCTACACCTTC. As protein: CASSYLDRASGYTF.